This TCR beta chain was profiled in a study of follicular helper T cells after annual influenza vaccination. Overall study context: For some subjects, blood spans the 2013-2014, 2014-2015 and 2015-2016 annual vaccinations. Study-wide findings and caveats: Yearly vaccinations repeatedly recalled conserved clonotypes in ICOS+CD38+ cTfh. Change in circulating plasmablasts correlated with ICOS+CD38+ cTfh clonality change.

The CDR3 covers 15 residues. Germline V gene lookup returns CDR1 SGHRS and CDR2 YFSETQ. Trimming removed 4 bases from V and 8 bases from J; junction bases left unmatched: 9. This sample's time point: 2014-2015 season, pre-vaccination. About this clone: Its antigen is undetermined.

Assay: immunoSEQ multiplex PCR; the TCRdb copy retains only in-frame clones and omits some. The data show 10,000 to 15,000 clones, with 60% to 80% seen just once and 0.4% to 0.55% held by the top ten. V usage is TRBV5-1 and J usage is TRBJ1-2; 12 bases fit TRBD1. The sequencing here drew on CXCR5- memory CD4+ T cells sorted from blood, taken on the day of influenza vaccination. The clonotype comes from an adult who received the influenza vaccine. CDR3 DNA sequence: TGCGCCAGCAGCGCACCGGGACAGGGGGCAGGGGGCTACACCTTC. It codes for CASSAPGQGAGGYTF. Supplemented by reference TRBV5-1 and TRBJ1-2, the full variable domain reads KAGVTQTPRYLIKTRGQQVTLSCSPISGHRSVSWYQQTPGQGLQFLFEYFSETQRNKGNFPGRFSGRQFSNSRSEMNVSTLELGDSALYLCASSAPGQGAGGYTFGSGTRLTVV.